The rows below give T cell receptor beta chains drawn from one sample of a study of T cell changes during pregnancy in multiple sclerosis. Only in-frame clones appear in the TCRdb table, and some are missing; sequencing was by immunoSEQ multiplex PCR. The sample contains fewer than 85,000 clones, just over 90% of which appear only once. Sample: peripheral blood, taken in the second trimester of pregnancy. The receptors originated from a female donor with multiple sclerosis, enrolled in a pregnancy study. CDR3s include the opening cysteine and the closing phenylalanine or tryptophan. D genes are given only for firm matches. Only part of the rows carry a size: once, few, many, or a class if the clone is expanded.

D gene | J gene | V gene | clone size | CDR3 DNA | CDR3 protein
NA | TRBJ2-1 | TRBV7-9 | few | TGTGCCAGCAGCTTAACCCACAGCAACAATGAGCAGTTCTTC | CASSLTHSNNEQFF
TRBD1 | TRBJ1-1 | TRBV14 | NA | TGTGCCAGCAGCCAAGACCCCCGGACAGGCAAGGCTGAAGCTTTCTTT | CASSQDPRTGKAEAFF
NA | TRBJ1-2 | TRBV18 | NA | TGTGCCAGCTCACCGCCCGGGGGCTATGGCTACACCTTC | CASSPPGGYGYTF
TRBD1 | TRBJ2-7 | TRBV5-8 | NA | TGTGCCAGCGCCCCCGGGACAGAGGCCTACGAGCAGTACTTC | CASAPGTEAYEQYF
TRBD1 | TRBJ1-3 | TRBV7-9 | NA | TGTGCCAGCAGCGACCACGGGACAGGGGACACCATATATTTT | CASSDHGTGDTIYF
TRBD1 | TRBJ2-1 | TRBV4-1 | NA | TGCGCCAGCAGCCAGCCGGGACAGAGCTCCTACAATGAGCAGTTCTTC | CASSQPGQSSYNEQFF
TRBD2 | TRBJ2-1 | TRBV7-3 | NA | TGTGCCAGCAGCCCCAGACTAGCGGGCCTCAATGAGCAGTTCTTC | CASSPRLAGLNEQFF
NA | TRBJ2-7 | TRBV5-4 | NA | TGTGCCAGCAGCTTGACAGGATCCTACGAGCAGTACTTC | CASSLTGSYEQYF
NA | TRBJ1-3 | TRBV6-5 | NA | TGTGCCAGCAGCAGGCTGAGTGGAAACACCATATATTTT | CASSRLSGNTIYF
NA | TRBJ1-3 | TRBV5-5 | NA | TGTGCCAGCAGCGCGATCCCAGGGAAAACTGGAAACACCATATATTTT | CASSAIPGKTGNTIYF
NA | TRBJ2-7 | TRBV4-2 | NA | TGTGCCAGCAGCCAAGAGGAGGGGGCGCCTTCCTACGAGCAGTACTTC | CASSQEEGAPSYEQYF
TRBD2 | TRBJ2-3 | TRBV5-1 | NA | TGCGCCAGCAGCTTGCAAGCGGGAGACACAGATACGCAGTATTTT | CASSLQAGDTDTQYF
TRBD1 | TRBJ2-3 | TRBV2 | NA | TGTGCCAGCAGGGCGACAGGGGCCTACACAGATACGCAGTATTTT | CASRATGAYTDTQYF
TRBD1 | TRBJ2-5 | TRBV25-1 | NA | TGTGCCAGCAGTGGAGTGACAGGGGTTCGGCAGACCCAGTACTTC | CASSGVTGVRQTQYF
TRBD1 | TRBJ1-5 | TRBV27 | NA | TGTGCCAGCCGCAAACAGGGGGCGGGCAATCAGCCCCAGCATTTT | CASRKQGAGNQPQHF
TRBD1 | TRBJ2-5 | TRBV6-5 | NA | TGTGCCAGCAGTCGGGGACAGCCACAAGAGACCCAGTACTTC | CASSRGQPQETQYF
NA | TRBJ2-3 | TRBV7-7 | NA | TGTGCTAGCAGCTTGGGACTCGGGGGCACAGATACGCAGTATTTT | CASSLGLGGTDTQYF
NA | TRBJ1-2 | TRBV6-6 | few | TGTGCCAGCAGTGGGCTTCCTAACTATGGCTACACCTTC | CASSGLPNYGYTF
NA | TRBJ2-5 | TRBV4-1 | NA | TGCGCCAGCAGCCACGTGGGGAGGAGACGGCAAGAGACCCAGTACTTC | CASSHVGRRRQETQYF
TRBD2 | TRBJ2-3 | TRBV11-3 | NA | TGTGCCAGCAGCTTAGGGGCTAGCGGGGGCACAGATACGCAGTATTTT | CASSLGASGGTDTQYF
NA | TRBJ1-1 | TRBV6-1 | NA | TGTGCCAGCAGCCCCTCGGGTAGGGGGAACACTGAAGCTTTCTTT | CASSPSGRGNTEAFF
TRBD1 | TRBJ1-5 | TRBV27 | NA | TGTGCCAGCAGCCCGAGGAGCCCGGGACAGGGCTATCAGCCCCAGCATTTT | CASSPRSPGQGYQPQHF